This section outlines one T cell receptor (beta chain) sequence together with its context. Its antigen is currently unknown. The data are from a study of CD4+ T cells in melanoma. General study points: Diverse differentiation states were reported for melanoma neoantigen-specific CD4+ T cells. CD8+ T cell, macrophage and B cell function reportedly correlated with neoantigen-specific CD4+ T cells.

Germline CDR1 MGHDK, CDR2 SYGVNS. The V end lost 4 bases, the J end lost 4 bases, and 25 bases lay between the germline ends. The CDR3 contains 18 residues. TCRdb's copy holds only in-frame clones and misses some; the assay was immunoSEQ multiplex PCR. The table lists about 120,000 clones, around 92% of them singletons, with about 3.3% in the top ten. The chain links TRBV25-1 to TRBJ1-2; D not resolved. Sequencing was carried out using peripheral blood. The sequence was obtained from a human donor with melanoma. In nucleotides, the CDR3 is TGTGCCAGCAGTGGGCCCTGGGATACAAGAGGGATAGTCTATGGCTACACCTTC. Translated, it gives CASSGPWDTRGIVYGYTF.